The next 30 T cell receptor beta chains were all read from a single sample in a study of T cell responses to AZD1222 COVID-19 vaccine. TCRdb's table, derived via immunoSEQ multiplex PCR, lists solely in-frame clones and lacks some. The data hold about 110,000 clones, with roughly 87% observed a single time. The input for sequencing was peripheral blood, taken on day 0 of MenACWY control vaccination. The source is an adult in good health.

The CDR3 is CASRPPQAGSEAFF. The CDR3 DNA reads TGTGCCAGCCGTCCCCCCCAGGCGGGCTCTGAAGCTTTCTTT. V and J are TRBV2 and TRBJ1-1, with unresolved D. CDR3 size: 14 residues. V shed 8 bases and J shed 6 bases, with 19 bases lying between them. In germline, CDR1 is SNHLY, CDR2 FYNNEI.

The chain carries TRBV19 and TRBJ2-5; perhaps TRBD2 as D (5 bases). Germline V gene lookup returns CDR1 LNHDA and CDR2 SQIVND (reference sequence). The V and J ends lost 6 bases and 2 bases respectively, with 10 bases between them. CDR3 length: 13 residues. The CDR3 spells CASSRTGQETQYF. The CDR3 DNA reads as TGTGCCAGTAGCAGGACGGGACAAGAGACCCAGTACTTC.

This chain joins TRBV6-2 or TRBV6-3 and TRBJ2-7; possibly TRBD2 for D (6 bases). This CDR3 has 14 amino acids. The V end lost 4 bases, the J end lost 3 bases, and 13 bases lay between the germline ends. Germline V lookup: CDR1 MNHEY, CDR2 SVGEGT. This CDR3 reads CASSSGDGFYEQYF. The CDR3 DNA reads as TGTGCCAGCAGTTCGGGGGACGGATTCTACGAGCAGTACTTC.

A remark on this clone: This sample also contains other DNA sequences that code for the same CDR3. The chain combines TRBV6-5 with TRBJ2-7, with 9 bases lining up with TRBD1. Trimming cost V 2 bases and J 0 bases; bases outside gene matches: 2. The CDR3 loop spans 15 amino acids. The germline gives CDR1 MNHEY, CDR2 SVGAGI. This chain's CDR3 is CASSYGTGSSYEQYF. As DNA, the CDR3 is TGTGCCAGCAGTTACGGGACAGGGAGCTCCTACGAGCAGTACTTC.

The CDR3 loop reads CASTESGAGFQETQYF. The CDR3 DNA is TGTGCCAGCACCGAAAGTGGGGCCGGATTTCAAGAGACCCAGTACTTC. The V call is TRBV28, the J call TRBJ2-5; D might be TRBD1 (5 bases). V was pared by 7 bases and J by 2 bases, with 20 bases between. Germline V gene data show CDR1 as MDHEN and CDR2 as SYDVKM. This CDR3 region has 16 residues. The full variable domain, in which reference TRBV28 and TRBJ2-5 provide the parts outside the CDR3, is DVKVTQSSRYLVKRTGEKVFLECVQDMDHENMFWYRQDPGLGLRLIYFSYDVKMKEKGDIPEGYSVSREKKERFSLILESASTNQTSMYLCASTESGAGFQETQYFGPGTRLLVL.

V is TRBV7-6 and J is TRBJ1-2; maybe TRBD1 (5 bases). CDR3 size: 15 residues. The germline gives CDR1 SGHVS, CDR2 FNYEAQ. Trimming cost V 5 bases and J 0 bases, with 13 bases left between them. Here the CDR3 reads CASSRLAGANYGYTF. The DNA of the CDR3 is TGTGCCAGCAGCCGCCTCGCGGGGGCTAACTATGGCTACACCTTC. Complete variable domain (other parts from reference TRBV7-6 and TRBJ1-2): GAGVSQSPRYKVTKRGQDVALRCDPISGHVSLYWYRQALGQGPEFLTYFNYEAQQDKSGLPNDRFSAERPEGSISTLTIQRTEQRDSAMYRCASSRLAGANYGYTFGSGTRLTVV.

The chain joins TRBV11-2 to TRBJ1-4; tentatively, D is TRBD1 (6 bases). Germline V gene data show CDR1 as SGHAT and CDR2 as FQNNGV. The CDR3 loop spans 14 amino acids. Trimming left V 5 bases short and J 5 bases short, with 12 bases between. In nucleotides, the CDR3 is TGTGCCAGCAGCGTGGGGGCCTCAAATGAAAAACTGTTTTTT. Translating it yields CASSVGASNEKLFF.

This clone has more than one count but fewer than ten. The CDR3 DNA reads as TGCAGCGTGACGGGGACAGGGGGCATCTCCTACAATGAGCAGTTCTTC. Amino acid sequence: CSVTGTGGISYNEQFF. V is TRBV29-1 and J is TRBJ2-1, with 12 bases identical to TRBD1. There are 16 residues in the CDR3. From germline, CDR1 is SQVTM and CDR2 ANQGSEA. V lost 6 bases to trimming and J lost 0 bases; unmatched junction nucleotides: 6.

J is TRBJ2-1 and V is TRBV7-2, with D possibly TRBD2 on 6 matching bases. The germline V and J ends were trimmed by 4 bases and 8 bases, with 12 bases remaining between them. This CDR3 has 13 residues. From germline, CDR1 is SGHTA and CDR2 FQGNSA. The CDR3 coding sequence is TGTGCCAGCAGCTCCCGACTAGTCCATGAGCAGTTCTTC. Translated, it gives CASSSRLVHEQFF. The variable domain in full, with the rest retrieved from reference TRBV7-2 and TRBJ2-1, is GAGVSQSPSNKVTEKGKDVELRCDPISGHTALYWYRQSLGQGLEFLIYFQGNSAPDKSGLPSDRFSAERTGGSVSTLTIQRTQQEDSAVYLCASSSRLVHEQFFGPGTRLTVL.

V is TRBV6-2 or TRBV6-3 and J is TRBJ2-7, with D possibly TRBD2 on 6 matching bases. V was cut by 5 bases and J by 2 bases, with 19 bases left in between. The V gene's germline CDR1 is MNHEY and CDR2 SVGEGT. This CDR3 spans 16 amino acids. The chain's CDR3 is CASSPSRGKATYEQYF. The DNA of the CDR3 is TGTGCCAGCAGTCCCAGTCGGGGGAAGGCAACCTACGAGCAGTACTTC.

This chain joins TRBV15 and TRBJ1-4, with D uncertain. V was clipped by 0 bases and J by 8 bases, with 13 bases between them. Germline CDR1 and CDR2: LNHNV and YYDKDF (reference sequence). This CDR3 comprises 15 residues. CDR3 sequence: CATSREVWGGEKLFF. As DNA, the CDR3 is TGTGCCACCAGCAGAGAGGTGTGGGGAGGGGAAAAACTGTTTTTT.

CDR3 DNA sequence: TGTGCCAGCAGTTTAGAGGGGGGGAGTTCCCGATACGAGCAGTACTTC. Translation: CASSLEGGSSRYEQYF. The chain employs TRBV28 and TRBJ2-7; TRBD2 is a possible D gene (7 bases). Germline CDR1 is MDHEN and CDR2 is SYDVKM. This CDR3 is 16 amino acids long. Trimming shortened V by 2 bases and J by 4 bases, and 18 bases separated the two germline ends.

The V gene is TRBV6-1, the J gene TRBJ1-5; TRBD1 matches at 7 bases. CDR1 MNHNS and CDR2 SASEGT come from the germline V gene. V lost 2 bases and J lost 7; bases outside the gene matches: 11. This CDR3 is 16 amino acids long. CDR3 amino acids: CASSEIGTVIAQPQHF. CDR3 nucleotides: TGTGCCAGCAGTGAAATAGGGACAGTCATAGCGCAGCCCCAGCATTTT.

V usage is TRBV3-1 (or the pseudogene TRBV3-2) and J usage is TRBJ2-5, with 13 positions matching TRBD2. Germline assignment: CDR1 LGHDT and CDR2 YNNKEL (reference sequence). V trimming: 5 bases; J trimming: 1 base; junction bases outside the gene matches: 4. The CDR3 runs to 16 residues. The CDR3 sequence: CASSYRLAGGQETQYF. The CDR3 bases are TGTGCCAGCAGCTACCGACTAGCGGGGGGCCAAGAGACCCAGTACTTC.

CDR3: CASRPGQGKGQPQHF. The CDR3 DNA is TGTGCCAGCAGGCCTGGACAGGGAAAGGGTCAGCCCCAGCATTTT. The chain carries TRBV6-5 and TRBJ1-5; 8 bases map to TRBD1. This CDR3 spans 15 amino acids. V shed 6 bases and J 6 bases; nucleotides not matched to a gene: 10. Germline values: CDR1 MNHEY, CDR2 SVGAGI.

The chain couples TRBV21-1 to TRBJ2-7. TRBV21-1 is annotated as a pseudogene. This CDR3 has 15 residues. This CDR3 reads CASSKPPLRTSEQYF. DNA of the CDR3: TGTGCCAGCAGCAAACCCCCGCTTCGGACGAGCGAGCAGTACTTC.

The rearrangement uses TRBV24-1 and TRBJ1-2; 7 bases match TRBD1. Germline CDR1 and CDR2: KGHDR and SFDVKD. V trimming: 1 base; J trimming: 8 bases; junction bases outside the gene matches: 6. This CDR3 comprises 14 residues. The CDR3 is CATSDFGQAVGYTF. DNA of the CDR3: TGTGCCACCAGTGATTTCGGACAGGCGGTCGGCTACACCTTC.

The rearrangement uses TRBV5-1 and TRBJ2-7; 9 bases match TRBD1. Germline V gene sequence: CDR1 SGHRS, CDR2 YFSETQ. V lost 2 bases to trimming and J lost 6 bases; unmatched junction nucleotides: 9. The CDR3 runs 15 residues. This CDR3 is CASSLSGTGFGEQYF. The CDR3 bases are TGCGCCAGCAGCTTATCCGGGACAGGGTTCGGCGAGCAGTACTTC. Complete variable domain (other parts from reference TRBV5-1 and TRBJ2-7): KAGVTQTPRYLIKTRGQQVTLSCSPISGHRSVSWYQQTPGQGLQFLFEYFSETQRNKGNFPGRFSGRQFSNSRSEMNVSTLELGDSALYLCASSLSGTGFGEQYFGPGTRLTVT.

The rearrangement uses TRBV19 and TRBJ1-1; D possibly corresponds to TRBD1 (6 bases). This CDR3 has 16 amino acids. V was clipped by 4 bases and J by 1 base, with 16 bases between them. CDR1 and CDR2 (germline): LNHDA, SQIVND (reference sequence). CDR3 sequence: CASSKHRDRQNTEAFF. The CDR3 nucleotides read TGTGCCAGTAGTAAGCATCGCGACAGGCAGAACACTGAAGCTTTCTTT.

The chain recombines TRBV19 with TRBJ1-5; D ambiguous. CDR3 size: 13 residues. V lost 0 bases to trimming and J lost 4 bases, with 4 bases between them. Germline values: CDR1 LNHDA, CDR2 SQIVND (reference sequence). In DNA form, the CDR3 reads TGTGCCAGTAGTATAGAGGCAAATCAGCCCCAGCATTTT. Its translation is CASSIEANQPQHF.

The V gene is TRBV5-1, the J gene TRBJ1-3, with D perhaps matching TRBD1 (5 bases). The germline V gene has CDR1 SGHRS and CDR2 YFSETQ. The CDR3 has 15 residues. V lost 0 bases and J 3 bases, leaving 10 bases between the germline ends. The CDR3 loop reads CASSLGGADGNTIYF. The CDR3, as DNA: TGCGCCAGCAGCTTGGGAGGGGCCGATGGAAACACCATATATTTT. Together with reference TRBV5-1 and TRBJ1-3, the CDR3 gives the full variable domain: KAGVTQTPRYLIKTRGQQVTLSCSPISGHRSVSWYQQTPGQGLQFLFEYFSETQRNKGNFPGRFSGRQFSNSRSEMNVSTLELGDSALYLCASSLGGADGNTIYFGEGSWLTVV.

V is TRBV5-8 and J is TRBJ1-5, with D possibly TRBD1 on 5 matching bases. Germline lookup yields CDR1 SGHTS and CDR2 YDEGEE. The CDR3 has 12 residues. V was shortened by 4 bases and J by 8 bases, with 10 bases between the two germline ends. In DNA, the CDR3 is TGTGCCAGCAGCCGGTGGGGGGAGCCCCAGCATTTT. This sequence encodes CASSRWGEPQHF.

This chain links TRBV19 with TRBJ1-2; D call uncertain. Per the germline V gene, CDR1 is LNHDA and CDR2 is SQIVND (reference sequence). Trimming removed 2 bases from V and 7 bases from J, with 17 bases in between. The CDR3 has 15 amino acids. CDR3 coding DNA: TGTGCCAGTAGTATATGGGTGAAGGAGGGTCGTGGCTACACCTTC. It yields the protein CASSIWVKEGRGYTF.

The gene calls are TRBV6-5 and TRBJ2-7; 9 nucleotides match TRBD1. V lost 9 bases and J lost 4; bases outside the gene matches: 13. The germline V gene encodes CDR1 MNHEY and CDR2 SVGAGI. This CDR3 has 15 residues. The DNA of the CDR3 is TGTGCCAGTTTTGGAGCCGGGACAGGGTTTTACGAGCAGTACTTC. This sequence encodes CASFGAGTGFYEQYF.

The chain links TRBV7-2 to TRBJ1-1, with D hard to call. Germline V lookup: CDR1 SGHTA, CDR2 FQGNSA. The CDR3 runs to 12 residues. Trimming stripped 7 bases from V and 0 bases from J, with 6 bases between. CDR3 nucleotides: TGTGCCAGCATCCTCATGAACACTGAAGCTTTCTTT. Protein: CASILMNTEAFF.

The chain recombines TRBV12-3 or TRBV12-4 with TRBJ2-7; no clear D gene. Trimming took off 5 bases at V and 3 bases at J, with 2 bases between the two ends. The CDR3 contains 10 residues. As DNA, the CDR3 is TGTGCCAGCAGTCTCTACGAGCAGTACTTC. It yields the protein CASSLYEQYF.

The chain combines TRBV2 with TRBJ2-7; no firm D call. From germline, CDR1 is SNHLY and CDR2 FYNNEI. The CDR3 loop spans 13 amino acids. Trimming took off 5 bases at V and 0 bases at J, with 8 bases between the two ends. CDR3 loop: CASSRLYSYEQYF. CDR3 in DNA: TGTGCCAGCAGTCGCCTTTACTCCTACGAGCAGTACTTC.

The rearrangement uses TRBV25-1 and TRBJ1-4; D uncertain. The CDR3 runs to 17 residues. Trimming shortened V by 5 bases and J by 0 bases, and 16 bases separated the two germline ends. Germline loops: CDR1 MGHDK, CDR2 SYGVNS. The CDR3 sequence: CASSSSGRGATNEKLFF. CDR3 nucleotide sequence: TGTGCCAGCAGTTCCTCCGGGCGGGGAGCAACTAATGAAAAACTGTTTTTT. Based on the CDR3 plus reference TRBV25-1 and TRBJ1-4, the full variable domain is EADIYQTPRYLVIGTGKKITLECSQTMGHDKMYWYQQDPGMELHLIHYSYGVNSTEKGDLSSESTVSRIRTEHFPLTLESARPSHTSQYLCASSSSGRGATNEKLFFGSGTQLSVL.

This sequence joins TRBV2 and TRBJ2-3; the match to TRBD1 covers 7 bases. V dropped 6 bases and J dropped 0; count of bases not matched to a gene: 6. The length of the CDR3 is 15 residues. Germline V CDR1 and CDR2: SNHLY, FYNNEI. For the CDR3, the DNA is TGTGCCAGCAGATTACAGGGGTATAGCACAGATACGCAGTATTTT. Protein: CASRLQGYSTDTQYF.

The chain links TRBV5-6 to TRBJ1-5; D uncertain. CDR3 length: 16 residues. CDR1 is SGHDT, CDR2 YYEEEE, per germline. The V end lost 4 bases, the J end lost 4 bases, and 18 bases lay between the germline ends. As DNA, the CDR3 is TGTGCCAGCAGCGAGCTGGAGCACTATCTGAATCAGCCCCAGCATTTT. It yields the protein CASSELEHYLNQPQHF.